This section outlines one T cell receptor (beta chain) sequence together with its context. The length of the CDR3 is 17 residues. The J segment lost 8 bases and the V segment lost 3 bases, leaving 12 bases of the junction unmatched. CDR1 and CDR2 (germline): LNHDA, SQIVND (reference sequence). This sample was taken from a study of blood T cell repertoires in COVID-19. Whole-study context: The cDNA or gDNA used as material had been derived from T cells, B-cell-depleted T cells, or PBMCs.

As originally analysed: Quantification of nucleated cells was approximated via reference gene primer amplification. Measured with immunoSEQ multiplex PCR; TCRdb has only the in-frame clones, and not every one. The D gene and trimming were derived from the DNA, and the V and J assignments and clone size from that table. The repertoire consists of 65,000 to 70,000 clones, with roughly 79% occurring once and the leading ten covering roughly 6.3%. The receptor comes from a woman aged 55 to 70 with acute or convalescent COVID-19. The chain employs TRBV19 and TRBJ1-4; 10 bases agree with TRBD1. The sample comprised peripheral blood. CDR3 in amino acids: CASSIRGTGDRSEKLFF. In DNA, the CDR3 is TGTGCCAGTAGTATTCGGGGGACAGGGGACAGGAGCGAAAAACTGTTTTTT.